This T cell receptor beta chain was recovered during a study of blood T cell repertoires in COVID-19. In the authors' methods: Estimation of nucleated cell counts was performed using reference gene primer amplification. Profiled with immunoSEQ multiplex PCR; TCRdb holds only in-frame clones, not every one. D and trimming were read from the DNA, whereas the V and J calls and clone size are those reported in that table. Found here are hundreds of thousands of clones, 83% of them singletons; the top ten hold 3.5% to 4%. This clone was recorded a few times. Individuals in the exposed group had encountered a COVID-19 case within 2 weeks preceding study entry. The V and J ends lost 7 bases and 2 bases respectively, with 18 bases between them. Germline CDR1 is SNHLY and CDR2 is FYNNEI. This CDR3 has 15 amino acids.

The rearrangement joins TRBV2 to TRBJ2-7; possible D gene TRBD2, 7 bases. The receptor's source is a woman between 40 and 50 years old who had been exposed to COVID-19. Material for sequencing was PBMCs or T cells enriched from blood (not recorded which). This CDR3 reads CASTKNVGGPYEQYF. As DNA, the CDR3 is TGTGCCAGCACTAAGAATGTCGGGGGGCCCTACGAGCAGTACTTC.